A selection of T cell receptor beta chains follows, all from one sample in a study of radiation and T cells in renal cell carcinoma. This table comes from immunoSEQ multiplex PCR, and its TCRdb copy is limited to in-frame clones, with some not included. Of roughly 100,000 clones listed, approximately 80% are singletons. The sequencing here drew on blood, taken from a patient whose treatment included radiotherapy and nephrectomy. The receptors stem from a man aged 55 to 70 with renal cell carcinoma. Both conserved end residues are part of each CDR3. The D gene is left open where the match is weak. Only part of the rows carry a size: once, few, many, or a class if the clone is expanded.

abundance | d_gene | j_gene | len | v_gene | CDR3nt | CDR3aa
few | . | TRBJ1-5 | 13 | TRBV27 | TGTGCCAGCAGTTTGCGGACAGATCAGCCCCAGCATTTT | CASSLRTDQPQHF
once | . | TRBJ2-7 | 16 | TRBV21-1 | TGTGCCAGCAGCAAAGCGGATCTAGGGGGCTCCCACGAGCAGTACTTC | CASSKADLGGSHEQYF
once | . | TRBJ2-7 | 14 | TRBV7-2 | TGTGCCAGCAGCTCCGGGCTAGCGACGAACGAGCAGTACTTC | CASSSGLATNEQYF
. | . | TRBJ1-3 | 15 | TRBV27 | TGTGCCAGCAGGGAGGGGGAAACTGGTGGAAACACCATATATTTT | CASREGETGGNTIYF
. | . | TRBJ2-7 | 14 | TRBV4-1 | TGCGCCAGCAGCCAAGATCTTGGCCCCTACGAGCAGTACTTC | CASSQDLGPYEQYF
few | . | TRBJ1-1 | 11 | TRBV2 | TGTGCCAGCAGTATAAACACTGAAGCTTTCTTT | CASSINTEAFF
. | . | TRBJ2-2 | 13 | TRBV30 | TGTGCCTGGAGTGGGCGGATTCCCGGGGAGCTGTTTTTT | CAWSGRIPGELFF
. | TRBD1 | TRBJ2-1 | 15 | TRBV6-5 | TGTGCCAGCAGCCCCCGGGACAGAAGCTACAATGAGCAGTTCTTC | CASSPRDRSYNEQFF
. | TRBD2 | TRBJ2-3 | 18 | TRBV4-2 | TGTGCCAGCAGCCAAGTTCGGACTAGCGGGAGGACCACAGATACGCAGTATTTT | CASSQVRTSGRTTDTQYF
once | . | TRBJ1-5 | 17 | TRBV19 | TGTGCCAGTACAGAGACAAGACCTTCTTGGGTCAATCAGCCCCAGCATTTT | CASTETRPSWVNQPQHF
few | TRBD1 | TRBJ2-7 | 16 | TRBV28 | TGTGCCAGCAGCCGCTCTCGACAGGGAACGTTCTACGAGCAGTACTTC | CASSRSRQGTFYEQYF
few | TRBD2 | TRBJ2-7 | 16 | TRBV6-1 | TGTGCCAGCAGTGAAGCGAAAGCGGGAGGGCCAATCGAGCAGTACTTC | CASSEAKAGGPIEQYF
few | . | TRBJ2-1 | 13 | TRBV4-2 | TGTGCCAGCAGCCAAGAAGGGCTTTCTGAGCAGTTCTTC | CASSQEGLSEQFF
few | TRBD1 | TRBJ2-7 | 14 | TRBV5-1 | TGCGCCAGCAAAACCACGGGACAGACCTACGAGCAGTACTTC | CASKTTGQTYEQYF
few | . | TRBJ2-2 | 16 | TRBV7-9 | TGTGCCAGCAGATTGGACAGTCTGGCACCCCCCGGGGAGCTGTTTTTT | CASRLDSLAPPGELFF
. | TRBD2 | TRBJ2-7 | 15 | TRBV27 | TGTGCCAGCAGTAGAGATGTACTAGCGGGAGCTACGCAGTACTTC | CASSRDVLAGATQYF
once | . | TRBJ2-7 | 15 | TRBV11-1 | TGTGCCAGCAGCTTAGTTCCGGGAGCCTACTACGAGCAGTACTTC | CASSLVPGAYYEQYF
. | . | TRBJ2-2 | 12 | TRBV28 | TGTGCCAGCGGATCGAACACCGGGGAGCTGTTTTTT | CASGSNTGELFF
. | . | TRBJ2-7 | 9 | TRBV5-8 | TGTGCCAGCTCCTACGAGCAGTACTTC | CASSYEQYF
. | TRBD1 | TRBJ2-5 | 16 | TRBV11-3 | TGTGCCAGCAGCCCCGACGGGACAGGGAAGGAAGAGACCCAGTACTTC | CASSPDGTGKEETQYF
. | . | TRBJ2-1 | 17 | TRBV14 | TGTGCCAGCAGCCAAGATCGAGTTTGGGCTGAGTATAATGAGCAGTTCTTC | CASSQDRVWAEYNEQFF
. | . | TRBJ1-4 | 15 | TRBV7-9 | TGTGCCAGCACTCGATCGGCCGGAGTTAATGAAAAACTGTTTTTT | CASTRSAGVNEKLFF
once | TRBD2 | TRBJ2-3 | 15 | TRBV28 | TGTGCCAGCTCCACTAGCGGGGCATACACAGATACGCAGTATTTT | CASSTSGAYTDTQYF
. | . | TRBJ2-2 | 14 | TRBV5-1 | TGCGCCAGCAGCTTTTCAGGTTCGGCCGGGGAGCTGTTTTTT | CASSFSGSAGELFF